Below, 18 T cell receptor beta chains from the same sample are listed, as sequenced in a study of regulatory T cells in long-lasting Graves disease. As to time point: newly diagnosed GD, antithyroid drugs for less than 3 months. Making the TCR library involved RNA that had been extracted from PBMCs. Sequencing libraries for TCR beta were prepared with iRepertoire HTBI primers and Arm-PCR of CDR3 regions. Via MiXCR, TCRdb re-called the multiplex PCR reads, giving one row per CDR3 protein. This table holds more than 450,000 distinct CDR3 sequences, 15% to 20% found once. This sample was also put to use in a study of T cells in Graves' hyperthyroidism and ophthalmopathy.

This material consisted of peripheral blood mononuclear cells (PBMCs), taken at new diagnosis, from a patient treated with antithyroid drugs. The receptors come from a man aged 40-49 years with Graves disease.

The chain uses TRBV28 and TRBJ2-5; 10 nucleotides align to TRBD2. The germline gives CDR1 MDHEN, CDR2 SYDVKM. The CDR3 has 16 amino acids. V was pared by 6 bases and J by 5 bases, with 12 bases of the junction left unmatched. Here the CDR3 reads CASSQTSSGSLETQYF. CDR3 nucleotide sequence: TGTGCCAGCAGCCAAACTTCTAGCGGGAGTTTGGAGACCCAGTACTTC.

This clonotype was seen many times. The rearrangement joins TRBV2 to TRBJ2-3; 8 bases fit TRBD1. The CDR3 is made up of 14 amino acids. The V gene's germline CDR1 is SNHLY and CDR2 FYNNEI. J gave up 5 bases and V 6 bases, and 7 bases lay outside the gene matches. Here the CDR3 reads CASSATGVRDTQYF. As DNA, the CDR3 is TGTGCCAGCAGCGCGACAGGGGTTAGAGATACGCAGTATTTT.

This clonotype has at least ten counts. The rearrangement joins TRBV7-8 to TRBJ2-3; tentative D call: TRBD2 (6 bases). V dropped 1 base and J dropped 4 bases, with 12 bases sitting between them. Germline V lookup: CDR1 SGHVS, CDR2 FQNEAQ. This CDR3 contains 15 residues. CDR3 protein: CASSLGRGGADTQYF. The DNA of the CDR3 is TGTGCCAGCAGCTTAGGTCGGGGAGGCGCAGATACGCAGTATTTT. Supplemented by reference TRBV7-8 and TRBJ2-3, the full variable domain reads GAGVSQSPRYKVAKRGQDVALRCDPISGHVSLFWYQQALGQGPEFLTYFQNEAQLDKSGLPSDRFFAERPEGSVSTLKIQRTQQEDSAVYLCASSLGRGGADTQYFGPGTRLTVL.

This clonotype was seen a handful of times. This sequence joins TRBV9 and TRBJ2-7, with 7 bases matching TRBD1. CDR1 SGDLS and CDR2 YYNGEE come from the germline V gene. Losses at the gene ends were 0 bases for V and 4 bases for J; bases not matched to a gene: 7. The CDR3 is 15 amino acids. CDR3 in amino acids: CASSVAAGGLYEQYF. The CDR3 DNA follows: TGTGCCAGCAGCGTAGCGGCAGGGGGTTTATACGAGCAGTACTTC.

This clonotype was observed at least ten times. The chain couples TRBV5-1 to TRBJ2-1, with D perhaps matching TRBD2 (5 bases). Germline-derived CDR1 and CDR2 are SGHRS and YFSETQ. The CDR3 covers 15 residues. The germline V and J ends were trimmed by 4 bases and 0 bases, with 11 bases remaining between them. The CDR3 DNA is TGCGCCAGCAGCCTCCCACGGGGCTCCTACAATGAGCAGTTCTTC. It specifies CASSLPRGSYNEQFF.

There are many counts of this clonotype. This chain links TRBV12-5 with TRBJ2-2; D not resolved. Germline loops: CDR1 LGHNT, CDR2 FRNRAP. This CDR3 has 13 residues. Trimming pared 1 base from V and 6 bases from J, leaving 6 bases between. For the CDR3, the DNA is TGTGCTAGTGGTTTGGATAGGTCCGGGGAGCTGTTTTTT. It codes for CASGLDRSGELFF.

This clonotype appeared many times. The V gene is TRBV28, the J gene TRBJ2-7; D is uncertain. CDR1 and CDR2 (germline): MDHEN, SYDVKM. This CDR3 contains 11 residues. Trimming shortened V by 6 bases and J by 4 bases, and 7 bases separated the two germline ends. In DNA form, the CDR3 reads TGTGCCAGCAGCTCAGTGTACGAGCAGTACTTC. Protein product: CASSSVYEQYF.

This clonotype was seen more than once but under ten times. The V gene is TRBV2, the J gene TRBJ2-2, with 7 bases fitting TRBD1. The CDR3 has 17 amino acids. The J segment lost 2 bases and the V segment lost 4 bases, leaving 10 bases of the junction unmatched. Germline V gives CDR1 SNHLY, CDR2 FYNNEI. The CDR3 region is CASSVPLDRANTGELFF. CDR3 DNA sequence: TGTGCCAGCAGTGTGCCTCTTGACAGGGCTAACACCGGGGAGCTGTTTTTT.

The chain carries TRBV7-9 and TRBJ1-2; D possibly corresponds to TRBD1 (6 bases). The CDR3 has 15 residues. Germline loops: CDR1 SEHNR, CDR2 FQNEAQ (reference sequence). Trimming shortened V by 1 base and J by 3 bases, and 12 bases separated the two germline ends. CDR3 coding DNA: TGTGCCAGCAGCTTAGAGGCGGGGGCAGACTATGGCTACACCTTC. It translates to CASSLEAGADYGYTF.

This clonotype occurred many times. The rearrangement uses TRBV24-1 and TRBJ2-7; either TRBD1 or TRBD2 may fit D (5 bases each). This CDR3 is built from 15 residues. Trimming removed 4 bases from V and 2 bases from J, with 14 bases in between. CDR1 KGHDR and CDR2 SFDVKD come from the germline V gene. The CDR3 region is CATSDARGGPYEQYF. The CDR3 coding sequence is TGTGCCACCAGTGACGCCCGTGGGGGTCCCTACGAGCAGTACTTC.

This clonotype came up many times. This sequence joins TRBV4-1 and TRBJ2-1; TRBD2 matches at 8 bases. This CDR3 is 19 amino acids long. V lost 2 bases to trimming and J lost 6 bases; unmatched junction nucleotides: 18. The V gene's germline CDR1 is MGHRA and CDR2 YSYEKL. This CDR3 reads CASSQLPASSGRMGNEQFF. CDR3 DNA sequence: TGCGCCAGCAGCCAATTACCAGCCAGCAGCGGGAGAATGGGCAATGAGCAGTTCTTC.

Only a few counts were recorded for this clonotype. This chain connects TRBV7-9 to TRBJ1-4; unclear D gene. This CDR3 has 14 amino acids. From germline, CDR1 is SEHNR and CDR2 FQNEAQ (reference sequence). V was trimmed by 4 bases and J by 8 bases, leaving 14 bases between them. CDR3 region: CASSSGGLGEKLFF. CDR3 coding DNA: TGTGCCAGCAGCTCAGGCGGGTTAGGCGAAAAACTGTTTTTT.

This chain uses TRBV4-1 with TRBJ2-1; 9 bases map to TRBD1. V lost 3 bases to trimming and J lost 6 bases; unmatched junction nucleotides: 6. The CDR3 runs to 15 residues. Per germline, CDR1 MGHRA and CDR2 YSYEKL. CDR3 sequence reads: CASSHRTGDGNEQFF. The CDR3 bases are TGCGCCAGCAGCCATAGGACAGGGGACGGCAATGAGCAGTTCTTC.

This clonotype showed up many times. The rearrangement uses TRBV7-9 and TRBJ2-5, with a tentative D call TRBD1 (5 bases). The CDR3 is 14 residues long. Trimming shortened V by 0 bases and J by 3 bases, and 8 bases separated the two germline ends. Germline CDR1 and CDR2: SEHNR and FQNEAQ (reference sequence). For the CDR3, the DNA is TGTGCCAGCAGCTTAGCTCCAGGGAAAGAGACCCAGTACTTC. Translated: CASSLAPGKETQYF.

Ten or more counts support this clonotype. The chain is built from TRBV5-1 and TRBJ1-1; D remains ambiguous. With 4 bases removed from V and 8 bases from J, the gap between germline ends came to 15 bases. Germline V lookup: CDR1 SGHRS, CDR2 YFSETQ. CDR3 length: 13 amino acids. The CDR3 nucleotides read TGCGCCAGCAGCCTGGACGGTCCTCGGGAAGCTTTCTTT. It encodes CASSLDGPREAFF. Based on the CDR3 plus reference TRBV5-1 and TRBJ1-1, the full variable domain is KAGVTQTPRYLIKTRGQQVTLSCSPISGHRSVSWYQQTPGQGLQFLFEYFSETQRNKGNFPGRFSGRQFSNSRSEMNVSTLELGDSALYLCASSLDGPREAFFGQGTRLTVV.

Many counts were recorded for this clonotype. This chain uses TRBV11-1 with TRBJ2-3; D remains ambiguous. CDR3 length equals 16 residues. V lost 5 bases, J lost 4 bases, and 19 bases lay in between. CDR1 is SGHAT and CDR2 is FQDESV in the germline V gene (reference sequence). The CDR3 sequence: CASSTLGVLPPDTQYF. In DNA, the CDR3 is TGTGCCAGCAGCACCCTTGGGGTCCTCCCGCCAGATACGCAGTATTTT.

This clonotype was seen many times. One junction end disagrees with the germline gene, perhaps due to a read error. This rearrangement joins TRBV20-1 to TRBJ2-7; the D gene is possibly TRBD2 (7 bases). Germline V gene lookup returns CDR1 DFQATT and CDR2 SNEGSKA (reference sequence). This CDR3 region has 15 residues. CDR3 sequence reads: CSVRGLGGALYEQYF. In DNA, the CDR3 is TGCAGTGTTAGAGGGCTAGGGGGGGCGCTTTACGAGCAGTACTTC.

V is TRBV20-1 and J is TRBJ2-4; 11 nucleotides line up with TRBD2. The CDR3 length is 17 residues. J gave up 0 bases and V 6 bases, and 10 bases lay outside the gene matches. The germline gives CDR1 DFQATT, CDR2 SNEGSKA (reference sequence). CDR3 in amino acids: CSADGTSGRLAKNIQYF. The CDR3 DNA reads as TGCAGTGCAGACGGGACTAGCGGACGGCTAGCCAAAAACATTCAGTACTTC.